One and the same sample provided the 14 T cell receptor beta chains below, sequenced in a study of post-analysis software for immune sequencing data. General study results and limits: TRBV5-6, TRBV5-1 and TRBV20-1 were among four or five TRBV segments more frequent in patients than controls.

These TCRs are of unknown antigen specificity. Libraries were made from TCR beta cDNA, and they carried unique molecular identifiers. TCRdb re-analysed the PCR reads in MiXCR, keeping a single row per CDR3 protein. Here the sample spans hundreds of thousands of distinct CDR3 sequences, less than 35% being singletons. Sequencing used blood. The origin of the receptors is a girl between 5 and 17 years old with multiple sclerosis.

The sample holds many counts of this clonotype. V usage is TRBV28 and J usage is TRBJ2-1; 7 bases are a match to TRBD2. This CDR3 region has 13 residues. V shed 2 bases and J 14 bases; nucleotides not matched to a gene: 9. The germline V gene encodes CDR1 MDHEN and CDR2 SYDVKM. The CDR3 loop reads CASSLTLVRGEFF. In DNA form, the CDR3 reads TGTGCCAGCAGTTTAACCCTTGTCCGGGGGGAGTTCTTC.

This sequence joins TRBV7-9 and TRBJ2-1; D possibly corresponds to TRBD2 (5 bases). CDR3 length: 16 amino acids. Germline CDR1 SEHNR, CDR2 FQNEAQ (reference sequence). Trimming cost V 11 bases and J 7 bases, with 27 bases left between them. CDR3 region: CAGAGVGLGRVNEQFF. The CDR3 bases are TGTGCCGGCGCCGGGGTCGGGCTGGGTCGTGTTAATGAGCAGTTCTTC.

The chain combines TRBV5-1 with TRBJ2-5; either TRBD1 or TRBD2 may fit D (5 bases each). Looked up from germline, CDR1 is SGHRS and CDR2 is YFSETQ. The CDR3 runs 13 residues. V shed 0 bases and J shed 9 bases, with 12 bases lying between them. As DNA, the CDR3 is TGCGCCAGCAGCTTGGTGGGGGACCCGGCCCAGTACTTC. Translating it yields CASSLVGDPAQYF.

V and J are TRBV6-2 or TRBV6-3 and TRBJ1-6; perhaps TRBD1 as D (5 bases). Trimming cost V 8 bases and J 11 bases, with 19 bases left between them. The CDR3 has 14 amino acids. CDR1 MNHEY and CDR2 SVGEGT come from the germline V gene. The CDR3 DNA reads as TGTGCCAGCGGGGGAGCCTTGGACGATCCACCCCTCCACTTT. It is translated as CASGGALDDPPLHF.

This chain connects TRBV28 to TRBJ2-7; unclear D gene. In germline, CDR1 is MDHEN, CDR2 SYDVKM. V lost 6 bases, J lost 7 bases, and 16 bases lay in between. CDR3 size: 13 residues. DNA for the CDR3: TGTGCCAGCAGCCGTAGACGGGTAGGGGAGCAGTACTTC. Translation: CASSRRRVGEQYF.

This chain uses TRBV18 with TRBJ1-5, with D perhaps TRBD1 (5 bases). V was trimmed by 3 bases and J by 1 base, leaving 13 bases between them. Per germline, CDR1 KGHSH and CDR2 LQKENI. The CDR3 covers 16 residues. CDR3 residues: CASSPQGMESNQPQHF. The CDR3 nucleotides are TGTGCCAGCTCACCCCAGGGAATGGAAAGCAATCAGCCCCAGCATTTT.

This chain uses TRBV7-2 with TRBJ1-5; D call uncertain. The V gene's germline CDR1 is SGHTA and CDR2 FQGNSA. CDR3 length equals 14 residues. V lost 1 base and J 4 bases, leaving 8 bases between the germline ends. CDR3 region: CASSLVLENQPQHF. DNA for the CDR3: TGTGCCAGCAGCTTAGTCCTGGAGAATCAGCCCCAGCATTTT. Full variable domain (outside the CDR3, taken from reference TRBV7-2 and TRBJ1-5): GAGVSQSPSNKVTEKGKDVELRCDPISGHTALYWYRQSLGQGLEFLIYFQGNSAPDKSGLPSDRFSAERTGGSVSTLTIQRTQQEDSAVYLCASSLVLENQPQHFGDGTRLSIL.

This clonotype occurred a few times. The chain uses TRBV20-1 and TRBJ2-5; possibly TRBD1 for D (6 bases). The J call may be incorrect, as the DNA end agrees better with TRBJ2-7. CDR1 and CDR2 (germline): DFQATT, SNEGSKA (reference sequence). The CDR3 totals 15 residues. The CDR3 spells CSARDDRLIRFEQYF. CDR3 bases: TGCAGTGCTAGAGATGACAGGTTGATCCGGTTCGAGCAGTACTTC.

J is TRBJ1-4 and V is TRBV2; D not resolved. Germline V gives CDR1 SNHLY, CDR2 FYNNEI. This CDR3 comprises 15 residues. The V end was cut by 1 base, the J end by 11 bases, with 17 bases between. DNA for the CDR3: TGTGCCAGCAGTGAAGGGGCCAGAAGCATGTGGAAACTGTTTTTT. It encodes CASSEGARSMWKLFF.

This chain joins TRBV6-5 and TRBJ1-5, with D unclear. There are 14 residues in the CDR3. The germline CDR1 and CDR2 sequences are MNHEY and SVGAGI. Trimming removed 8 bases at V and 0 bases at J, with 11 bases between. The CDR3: CASARSYSNQPQHF. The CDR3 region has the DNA TGTGCCAGCGCCAGATCTTATAGCAATCAGCCCCAGCATTTT.

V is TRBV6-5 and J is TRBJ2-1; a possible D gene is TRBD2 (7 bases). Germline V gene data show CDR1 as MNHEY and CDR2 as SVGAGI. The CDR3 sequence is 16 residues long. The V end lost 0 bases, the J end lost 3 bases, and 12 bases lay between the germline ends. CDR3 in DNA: TGTGCCAGCAGTTACTCAGGGGGGGCCGACTACAATGAGCAGTTCTTC. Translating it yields CASSYSGGADYNEQFF.

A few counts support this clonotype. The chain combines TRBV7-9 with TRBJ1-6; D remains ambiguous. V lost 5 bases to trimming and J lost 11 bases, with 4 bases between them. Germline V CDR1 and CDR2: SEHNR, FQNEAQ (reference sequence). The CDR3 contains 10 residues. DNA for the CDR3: TGTGCCAGCAGCGGTCCACCCCTCCACTTT. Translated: CASSGPPLHF.

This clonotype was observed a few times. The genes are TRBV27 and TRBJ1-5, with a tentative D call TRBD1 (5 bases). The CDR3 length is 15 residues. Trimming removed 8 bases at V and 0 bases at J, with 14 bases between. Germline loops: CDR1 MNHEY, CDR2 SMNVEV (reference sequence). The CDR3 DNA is TGTGCCAGCCGAGGTATCGGGGCTAGCAATCAGCCCCAGCATTTT. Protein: CASRGIGASNQPQHF.

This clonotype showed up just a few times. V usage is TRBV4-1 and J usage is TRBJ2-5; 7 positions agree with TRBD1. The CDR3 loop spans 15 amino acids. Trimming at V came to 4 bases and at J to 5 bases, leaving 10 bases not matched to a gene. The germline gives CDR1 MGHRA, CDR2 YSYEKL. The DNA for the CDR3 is TGCGCCAGCAGCCGAACAGGGGCTGGGTGGGAGACCCAGTACTTC. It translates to CASSRTGAGWETQYF.